This T cell receptor (beta chain) emerged from a study of identical twins. Study-level results: For monozygotic twins, models underestimated out-of-frame TCR alpha sharing.

CDR1 SEHNR and CDR2 FQNEAQ come from the germline V gene (reference sequence). The CDR3 consists of 14 residues. V shed 6 bases and J shed 6 bases, with 14 bases lying between them. TCRdb ran MiXCR on the 5' RACE reads and lists one entry per CDR3 protein. The table lists around 340,000 distinct CDR3 sequences, over 9% of them singletons, with 6% to 9% in the top ten. Worth noting for this clonotype: Its specificity is not known.

These data also featured in a second study, about yellow fever vaccine responses in identical twins.

The rearrangement links TRBV7-9 to TRBJ2-2, with a weak D call TRBD1 (6 bases). This TCR was sampled from a woman aged 18 to 35 in good health. Sequenced: CD8+ T cells sorted from blood. DNA of the CDR3: TGTGCCAGCAGTGGCGAACAGGGTTCCGGGGAGCTGTTTTTT. Translation gives CASSGEQGSGELFF.